This TCR beta chain emerged from a study of cytomegalovirus exposure and HLA in healthy donors. Study-level findings and limits: Among the sequence variants, a highly shared cluster was likely an artifact of sequencing. Most TCR sequences proved rare, with some public TCRs found in many donors.

The PCR made use of 60 Vbeta and 13 Jbeta primers. As originally analysed: Some 12 million shared chains were among the roughly 78 million unique TCR beta chains that a later analysis counted. The protocol was immunoSEQ multiplex PCR, while the TCRdb copy is restricted to in-frame clones and leaves out a portion. That table gives V, J and clone size, and the DNA gave D and trimming. The sample's table shows 150,000 to 200,000 clones. A remark on this clone: Its antigen remains unknown.

Material for sequencing was PBMCs. The receptor was derived from a woman in her late teens or twenties in good health and CMV-seropositive.

CDR3 sequence (DNA): TGTGCCAGCGGGCGATCTGGGGCCAACGTCCTGACTTTC. It codes for CASGRSGANVLTF. The chain recombines TRBV7-7 with TRBJ2-6; unclear D gene. This CDR3 comprises 13 residues. Germline V gene sequence: CDR1 SSHAT, CDR2 FNYEAQ (reference sequence). V was cut by 8 bases and J by 1 base, with 6 bases left in between.